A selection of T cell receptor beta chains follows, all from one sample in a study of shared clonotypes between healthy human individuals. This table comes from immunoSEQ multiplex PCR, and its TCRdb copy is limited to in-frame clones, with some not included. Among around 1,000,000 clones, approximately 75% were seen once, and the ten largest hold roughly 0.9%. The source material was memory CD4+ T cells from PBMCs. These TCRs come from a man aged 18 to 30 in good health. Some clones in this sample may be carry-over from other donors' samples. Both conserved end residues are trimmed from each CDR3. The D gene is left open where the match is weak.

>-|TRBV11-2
ASSRLSGRPSSGANVLT
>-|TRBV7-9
ASSLEVSGNTIY
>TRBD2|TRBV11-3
ASSWGLAESTDTQY
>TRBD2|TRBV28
ASGIPIAGDKF
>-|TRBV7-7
ASSTGYNEQF
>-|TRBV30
AWDKTGGRHQPQH
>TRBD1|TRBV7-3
ASGNRGNTEAF
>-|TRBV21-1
ASTLQVSYNEQF
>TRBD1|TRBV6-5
ASTRTTGSGNTIY
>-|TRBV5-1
ASSLAGGQGNTIY
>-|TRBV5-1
ASSLDQTDNSPLH
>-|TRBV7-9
ASSLGAGTGNTIY
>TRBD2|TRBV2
ASRGLAGFDNEQF
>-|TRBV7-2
ASSLGGQTDTQY
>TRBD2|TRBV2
ASNLAGETYEQY
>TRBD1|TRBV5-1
ASSRDSGNTEAF
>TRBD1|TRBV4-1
ASSQEGQGANEQF
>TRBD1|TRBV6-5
ASSYSRTGIYEQY
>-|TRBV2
ASSARVHEQY
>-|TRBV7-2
ASSRYGNTGELF
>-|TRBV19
ASSITGTRSTYEQY
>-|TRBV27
ASSPHSGPRRVGTEAF
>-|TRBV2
ASSDSYNEQF
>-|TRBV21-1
ASSTKTQTGGINQPQH
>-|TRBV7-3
ASSQTGTIDAGNIQY
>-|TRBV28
ASLGRGVGDEKLF
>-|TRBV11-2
ASSVDTNYGYT
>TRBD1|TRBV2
AGRQGLENTIY
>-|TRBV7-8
ASSLVPPTPGRRETQY
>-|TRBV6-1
ASSEQPITYEQY
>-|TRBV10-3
AISEDNEKLF
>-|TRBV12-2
ASRLSTSGVSYEQY
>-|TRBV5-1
ASSLEGGAGYT
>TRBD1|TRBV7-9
ASSRTGNSPLH
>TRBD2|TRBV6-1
ASSELAGATDTQY
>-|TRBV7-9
ASSRLLPGAQEGYT
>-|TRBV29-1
SVDLGGTEAF
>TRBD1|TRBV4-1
ASSPGTGASSYNEQF
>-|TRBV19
ASSKERRSNQPQH
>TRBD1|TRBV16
ASSPQDRGTDQPQH
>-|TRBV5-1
ASSLRDKKNIQY
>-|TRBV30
AWSDTPNEQF
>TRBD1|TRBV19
ASSPTGSDTEAF
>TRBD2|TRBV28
ASSPTSSGRLTGELF
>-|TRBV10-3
AIRTRRGDSNEQF
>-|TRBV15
ATSRSAQGQPQH
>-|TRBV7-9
ASSLGAGSYSNQPQH
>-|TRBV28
ASSLNRYEQY
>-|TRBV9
ASSVREWGTDTQY